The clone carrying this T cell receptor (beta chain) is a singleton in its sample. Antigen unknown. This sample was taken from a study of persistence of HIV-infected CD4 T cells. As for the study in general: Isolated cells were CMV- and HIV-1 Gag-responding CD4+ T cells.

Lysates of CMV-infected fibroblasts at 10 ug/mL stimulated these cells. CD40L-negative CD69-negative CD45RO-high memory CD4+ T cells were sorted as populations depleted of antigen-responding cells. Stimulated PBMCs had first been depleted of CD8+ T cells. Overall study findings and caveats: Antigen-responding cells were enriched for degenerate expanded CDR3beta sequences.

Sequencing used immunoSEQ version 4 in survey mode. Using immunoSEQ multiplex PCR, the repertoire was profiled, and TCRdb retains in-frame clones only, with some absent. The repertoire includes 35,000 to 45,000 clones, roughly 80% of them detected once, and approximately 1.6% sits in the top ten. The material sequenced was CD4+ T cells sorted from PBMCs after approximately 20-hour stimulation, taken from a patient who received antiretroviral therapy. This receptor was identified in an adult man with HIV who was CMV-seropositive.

The CDR3 loop is CASRGLNDNEQFF. The CDR3 nucleotides are TGTGCCAGCAGGGGGCTTAACGACAATGAGCAGTTCTTC. This chain joins TRBV6-5 and TRBJ2-1, with D tentatively TRBD1 (5 bases). The CDR3 runs to 13 residues. Trimming stripped 6 bases from V and 5 bases from J, with 11 bases between. Germline V CDR1 and CDR2: MNHEY, SVGAGI.